This TCR beta chain stems from a study of CD8 T cells in ankylosing spondylitis. Findings and caveats of the study: CD8+ cells made up the disease-linked clones, which were relatively rare in peripheral blood. A number of the motif variants had already been described in reactive arthritis synovial fluid and blood. Seemingly distinctive of ankylosing spondylitis blood was a TCR beta motif formed by eight highly homologous variants.

The ends lost 6 bases at V and 5 bases at J; junction bases unmatched: 6. The CDR3 length is 14 residues. By quantitative 5'-RACE with molecular barcodes, the TCR beta libraries were made. MiXCR, applied by TCRdb to the 5' RACE reads, yields one record per CDR3 protein. Of under 250,000 distinct CDR3 sequences listed, 32% are singletons. This clonotype was observed a handful of times. The antigen is unknown. The sample comprised blood, either unsorted or a sorted T cell fraction (not recorded which). V is TRBV12-3 or TRBV12-4 and J is TRBJ2-3; 9 nucleotides match TRBD1. This clonotype was obtained from a male donor with ankylosing spondylitis or in good health (not recorded which). CDR3 sequence (DNA): TGTGCCAGCAGCGATGAGACAGGGGGAGATACGCAGTATTTT. Its translation: CASSDETGGDTQYF.